The table lists the clone carrying this T cell receptor (beta chain) with many counts. These data are taken from a study of CD8+CD57+ T cells in acquired aplastic anemia. CDR3 and TCR beta VDJ profiling relied on genomic DNA as the template. MiXCR, applied by TCRdb to the reads, yields one record per CDR3 protein. The sample contains some 190,000 distinct CDR3 sequences, less than 65% of which appear only once. The TCR was taken from a human donor in good health, serving as a control. Specimen: sorted CD4+, CD8+, or CD8+CD57+ T cells (not recorded which) from PBMCs.

CDR3 residues: CATSRDVAGGLSSTDTQYF. The DNA for the CDR3 is TGTGCCACCAGCAGAGATGTAGCGGGGGGACTATCTAGCACAGATACGCAGTATTTT. V usage is TRBV15 and J usage is TRBJ2-3; 10 bases align to TRBD2. In germline, CDR1 is LNHNV, CDR2 YYDKDF (reference sequence). Unmatched junction bases numbered 9, after V lost 0 bases and J lost 0 bases. The CDR3 totals 19 residues.